This T cell receptor (beta chain) was obtained from a study of long-term antiretroviral therapy in people with HIV. Going into DNA extraction, samples held roughly 0.95-10 million cryopreserved PBMC. In regard to this clone: The antigen remains undetermined.

Trimming took off 11 bases at V and 4 bases at J, with 20 bases between the two ends. This CDR3 is built from 15 residues. Germline CDR1 and CDR2: MNHEY and SVGAGI. Run at survey level, the immunoSEQ assay was version v3.0. The assay was immunoSEQ multiplex PCR, and TCRdb's table has in-frame clones only and misses some. The sample lists tens of thousands of clones, around nine tenths occurring once. The study's findings and limits: ART adherence, viral resistance and therapy changes went undocumented.

This clonotype originated in a woman between 50 and 59 years old with HIV. V and J are TRBV6-5 and TRBJ1-4; a weak D match, TRBD1 (5 bases). Specimen: unsorted PBMCs, collected 0.1 years before starting antiretroviral therapy. The CDR3 protein is CAAVTLGLGNEKLFF. CDR3 bases: TGTGCCGCAGTTACACTGGGACTTGGTAATGAAAAACTGTTTTTT.